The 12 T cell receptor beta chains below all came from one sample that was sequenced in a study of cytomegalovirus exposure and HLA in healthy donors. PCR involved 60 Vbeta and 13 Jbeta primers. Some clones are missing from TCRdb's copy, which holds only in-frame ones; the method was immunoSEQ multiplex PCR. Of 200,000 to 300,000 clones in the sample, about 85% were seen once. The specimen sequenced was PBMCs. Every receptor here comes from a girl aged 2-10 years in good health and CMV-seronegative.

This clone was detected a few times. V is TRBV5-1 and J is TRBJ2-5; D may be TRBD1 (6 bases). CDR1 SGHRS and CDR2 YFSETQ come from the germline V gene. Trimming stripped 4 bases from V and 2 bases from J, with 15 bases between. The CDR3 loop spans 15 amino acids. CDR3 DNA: TGCGCCAGCAGCGCCGGGACAACGATTCAAGAGACCCAGTACTTC. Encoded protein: CASSAGTTIQETQYF.

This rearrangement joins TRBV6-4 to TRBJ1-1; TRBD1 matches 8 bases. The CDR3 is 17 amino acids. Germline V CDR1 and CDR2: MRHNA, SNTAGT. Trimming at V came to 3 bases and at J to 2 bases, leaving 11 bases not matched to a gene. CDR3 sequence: CASSEVGRGLVNTEAFF. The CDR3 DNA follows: TGTGCCAGCAGTGAGGTAGGCAGGGGGCTTGTCAACACTGAAGCTTTCTTT.

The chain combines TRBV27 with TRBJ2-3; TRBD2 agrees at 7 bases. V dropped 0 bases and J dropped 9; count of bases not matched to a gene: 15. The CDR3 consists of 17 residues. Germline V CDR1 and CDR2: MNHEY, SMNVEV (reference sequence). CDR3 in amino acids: CASSLSYRGGRGSTQYF. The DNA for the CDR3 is TGTGCCAGCAGTTTATCGTATCGGGGAGGGCGGGGTTCAACGCAGTATTTT.

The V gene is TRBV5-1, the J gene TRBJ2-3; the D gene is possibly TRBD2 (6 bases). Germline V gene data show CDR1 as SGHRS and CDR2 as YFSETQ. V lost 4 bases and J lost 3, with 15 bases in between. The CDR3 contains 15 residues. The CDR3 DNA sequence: TGCGCCAGCAGCCCCCTACCGGGAGAAACAGATACGCAGTATTTT. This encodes CASSPLPGETDTQYF.

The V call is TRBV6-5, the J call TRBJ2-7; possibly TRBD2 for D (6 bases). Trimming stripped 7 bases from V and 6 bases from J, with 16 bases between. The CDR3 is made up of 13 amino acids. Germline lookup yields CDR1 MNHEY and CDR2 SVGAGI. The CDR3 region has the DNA TGTGCCAGCACTGGTACTAGCCTGGGCGAGCAGTACTTC. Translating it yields CASTGTSLGEQYF.

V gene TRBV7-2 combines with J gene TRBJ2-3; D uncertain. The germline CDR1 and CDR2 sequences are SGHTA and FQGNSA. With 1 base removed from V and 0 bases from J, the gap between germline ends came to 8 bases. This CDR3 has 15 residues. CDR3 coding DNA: TGTGCCAGCAGCTTAGTCGCGGCTAGCACAGATACGCAGTATTTT. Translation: CASSLVAASTDTQYF.

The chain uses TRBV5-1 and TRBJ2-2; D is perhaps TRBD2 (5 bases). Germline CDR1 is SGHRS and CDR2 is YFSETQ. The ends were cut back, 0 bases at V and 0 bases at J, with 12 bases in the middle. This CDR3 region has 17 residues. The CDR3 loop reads CASSLALVQANTGELFF. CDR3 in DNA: TGCGCCAGCAGCTTGGCACTAGTCCAGGCGAACACCGGGGAGCTGTTTTTT.

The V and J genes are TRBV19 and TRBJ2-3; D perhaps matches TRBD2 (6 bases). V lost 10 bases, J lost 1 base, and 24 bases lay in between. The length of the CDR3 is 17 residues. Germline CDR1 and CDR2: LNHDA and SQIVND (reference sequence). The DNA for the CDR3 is TGTGCCACCCAAATTTGGTGGCTAGCGAATGGCACAGATACGCAGTATTTT. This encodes CATQIWWLANGTDTQYF.

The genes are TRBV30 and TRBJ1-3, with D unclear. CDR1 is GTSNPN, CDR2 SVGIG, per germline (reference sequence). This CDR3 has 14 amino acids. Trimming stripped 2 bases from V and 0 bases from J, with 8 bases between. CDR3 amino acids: CAWSLGSSGNTIYF. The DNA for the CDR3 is TGTGCCTGGAGTTTAGGGAGCTCTGGAAACACCATATATTTT.

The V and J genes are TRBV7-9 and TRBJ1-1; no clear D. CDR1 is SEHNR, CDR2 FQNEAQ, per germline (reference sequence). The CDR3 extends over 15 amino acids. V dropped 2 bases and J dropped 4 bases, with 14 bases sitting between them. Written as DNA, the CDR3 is TGTGCCAGCAGCTTAACCCCTACCAGCGGCACTGAAGCTTTCTTT. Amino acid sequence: CASSLTPTSGTEAFF.

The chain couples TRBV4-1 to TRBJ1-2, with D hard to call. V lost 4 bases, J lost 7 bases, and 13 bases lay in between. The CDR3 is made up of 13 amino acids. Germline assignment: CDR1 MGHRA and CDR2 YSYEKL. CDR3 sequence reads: CASSPILKSGYTF. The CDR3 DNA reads TGCGCCAGCAGCCCAATTCTTAAGAGTGGCTACACCTTC.

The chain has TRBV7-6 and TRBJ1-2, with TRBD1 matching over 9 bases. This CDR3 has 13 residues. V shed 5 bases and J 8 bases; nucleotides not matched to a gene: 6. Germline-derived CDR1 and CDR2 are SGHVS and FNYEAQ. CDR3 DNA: TGTGCCAGCAGCCTATACAGGGGGCGAGGCTACACCTTC. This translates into CASSLYRGRGYTF.